The sequence of this T cell receptor (beta chain) was determined in a study of blood T cell repertoires in COVID-19. Overall study: Sources were T cells, B-cell-depleted T cells, or PBMCs; the material itself was cDNA or gDNA.

Original data processing: Reference gene primer amplification gave nucleated cell count estimates. Assay used: immunoSEQ multiplex PCR; TCRdb lists only in-frame clones, some missing. V and J calls and clone size are those listed in that table; D and trimming were worked out from the DNA. This sample has 380,000 or so clones, with approximately 85% found just once. V was clipped by 0 bases and J by 8 bases, with 19 bases between them. Germline V CDR1 and CDR2: MGHDK, SYGVNS. This CDR3 has 16 amino acids. The cohort comprised adults aged roughly 18 to 95 years residing in 24 US areas. This sequence originates from a woman aged 35 to 49 with acute COVID-19. J is TRBJ1-2 and V is TRBV25-1; D is undetermined. Material for sequencing was PBMCs or T cells enriched from blood (not recorded which). The CDR3 region has the DNA TGTGCCAGCAGTGAATACGGTGGTCGGGGTGGGGAAGGCTACACCTTC. The encoded protein is CASSEYGGRGGEGYTF.